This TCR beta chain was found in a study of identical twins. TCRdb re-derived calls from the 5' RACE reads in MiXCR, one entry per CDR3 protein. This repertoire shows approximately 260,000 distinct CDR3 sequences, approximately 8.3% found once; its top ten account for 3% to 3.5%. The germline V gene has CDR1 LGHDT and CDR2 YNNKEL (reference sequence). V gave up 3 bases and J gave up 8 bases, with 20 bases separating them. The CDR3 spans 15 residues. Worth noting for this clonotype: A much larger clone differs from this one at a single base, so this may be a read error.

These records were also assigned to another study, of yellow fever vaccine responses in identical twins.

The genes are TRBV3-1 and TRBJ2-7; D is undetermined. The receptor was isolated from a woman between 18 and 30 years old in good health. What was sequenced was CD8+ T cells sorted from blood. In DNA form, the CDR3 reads TGTGCCAGCAGCCAGCCGCCACCCAAAGGGAACAAGCAGTACTTC. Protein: CASSQPPPKGNKQYF.